The present entry profiles one TCR beta chain with its context. The table came from immunoSEQ multiplex PCR; TCRdb's copy has only in-frame clones and leaves some out. The sample carries around 99,000 clones, 80% recorded once. This CDR3 comprises 13 residues. The germline V gene encodes CDR1 SGDLS and CDR2 YYNGEE. Trimming removed 0 bases at V and 3 bases at J, with 4 bases between. This sample stems from a study of memory CD4+ T cells and cytomegalovirus serostatus. The sort gate was single viable CD3+CD4+CD8-CD45RO+ cells for memory CD4+ T cells. CMV serostatus came from serum IgG against pp150, pp28, p38, p52.

Sequencing was performed on memory CD4+ T cells from blood. The TCR sequence derives from an adult in good health and CMV-seropositive. This sequence joins TRBV9 and TRBJ2-4; D is undetermined. CDR3 protein: CASSVGLKNIQYF. CDR3 in DNA: TGTGCCAGCAGCGTAGGTCTCAAAAACATTCAGTACTTC.